This paragraph covers one T cell receptor (beta chain) sequence. This specimen comes from a study of T cells in Graves' hyperthyroidism and ophthalmopathy. RNA transcripts served as the template for amplifying TCR beta CDR3 regions. A set of HTBI primers served as the primers for a first-round RT-PCR of the TCR CDR3. TCRdb re-derived calls from the multiplex PCR reads in MiXCR, one entry per CDR3 protein. The sample yields roughly 290,000 distinct CDR3 sequences, 13% seen once. This CDR3 has 15 residues. The germline V and J ends were trimmed by 0 bases and 5 bases, with 13 bases remaining between them. The germline CDR1 and CDR2 sequences are SGHAT and FQNNGV.

V gene TRBV11-2 combines with J gene TRBJ2-5; the D gene could be TRBD1 or TRBD2 (5 bases each). The receptor was isolated from a woman in her thirties with Graves' hyperthyroidism that later progressed to Graves' ophthalmopathy. Sequenced sample: blood. CDR3 sequence reads: CASSLDWGSGETQYF. CDR3 bases: TGTGCCAGCAGCTTAGATTGGGGGTCTGGGGAGACCCAGTACTTC.